One TCR beta chain is described in this entry. The sample is drawn from a study of blood T cell repertoires in COVID-19. Data came from immunoSEQ multiplex PCR; TCRdb stores just in-frame clones and leaves some out. The data show some 180,000 clones, around 87% seen once. V gave up 3 bases and J gave up 7 bases, with 16 bases separating them. This CDR3 has 14 amino acids. Germline V lookup: CDR1 SGHTS, CDR2 YDEGEE. The TCR sequence derives from a woman aged 80 or older with COVID-19, enrolled during active disease. The sequencing input was peripheral blood. The rearrangement uses TRBV5-8 and TRBJ1-2, with D perhaps matching TRBD1 (5 bases). In DNA, the CDR3 is TGTGCCAGCAGCTCGGCATACAGGTTTTCTGGCTACACCTTC. Amino acids: CASSSAYRFSGYTF.